The 28 T cell receptor beta chains below all came from one sample that was sequenced in a study of blood T cell repertoires in COVID-19. Profiled with immunoSEQ multiplex PCR; TCRdb holds only in-frame clones, not every one. In the table there are roughly 58,000 clones, about 75% of which are singletons. The sample consisted of PBMCs or T cells enriched from blood (not recorded which). The receptors stem from a woman in her sixties or seventies who had been exposed to COVID-19.

This clone came up a few times. This chain joins TRBV2 and TRBJ2-7; D is uncertain. V gave up 4 bases and J gave up 9 bases, with 13 bases separating them. The germline V gene encodes CDR1 SNHLY and CDR2 FYNNEI. The CDR3 length is 12 residues. The DNA of the CDR3 is TGTGCCAGCAGTGTTTCCCCCCCGCGGCAGTACTTC. As protein: CASSVSPPRQYF.

This clone has more than one count but fewer than ten. The chain employs TRBV30 and TRBJ1-6; possible D gene TRBD1, 6 bases. Germline CDR1 GTSNPN, CDR2 SVGIG (reference sequence). The germline V and J ends were trimmed by 5 bases and 12 bases, with 26 bases remaining between them. The CDR3 is 16 residues long. The CDR3 nucleotides read TGTGCCTGGGCAACCGACAGGACCCTGGGGGGGTTACCCCTCCACTTT. Translated: CAWATDRTLGGLPLHF.

V usage is TRBV28 and J usage is TRBJ2-1; perhaps TRBD2 as D (6 bases). With 5 bases removed from V and 6 bases from J, the gap between germline ends came to 17 bases. From germline, CDR1 is MDHEN and CDR2 SYDVKM. The CDR3 contains 15 residues. CDR3 nucleotides: TGTGCCAGCAGTCCCCTTGCGGGGTCAGGCAATGAGCAGTTCTTC. Translation: CASSPLAGSGNEQFF.

This clone was detected a few times. J is TRBJ1-1 and V is TRBV19; D is unresolved. The CDR3 extends over 12 amino acids. Deletions cut 6 bases from V and 1 base from J, with 6 bases between. CDR1 and CDR2 (germline): LNHDA, SQIVND (reference sequence). The CDR3 loop reads CASRGGNTEAFF. The CDR3 DNA reads TGTGCCAGTAGAGGCGGGAACACTGAAGCTTTCTTT.

The rearrangement uses TRBV18 and TRBJ2-2; 8 bases align to TRBD1. The ends lost 5 bases at V and 0 bases at J; junction bases unmatched: 5. Germline V gene lookup returns CDR1 KGHSH and CDR2 LQKENI. The length of the CDR3 is 16 residues. CDR3 region: CASSSVTGANTGELFF. The CDR3 DNA sequence: TGTGCCAGCTCAAGCGTGACAGGGGCGAACACCGGGGAGCTGTTTTTT.

The chain recombines TRBV9 with TRBJ2-7, with 8 nucleotides matching TRBD1. The V gene's germline CDR1 is SGDLS and CDR2 YYNGEE. The CDR3 length is 12 residues. Unmatched junction bases numbered 4, after V lost 5 bases and J lost 6 bases. CDR3 sequence: CASSRTGSEQYF. The CDR3, as DNA: TGTGCCAGCAGTCGGACAGGGTCCGAGCAGTACTTC.

This rearrangement joins TRBV27 to TRBJ1-2; D perhaps matches TRBD1 (5 bases). This CDR3 region has 14 residues. V was trimmed by 1 base and J by 2 bases, leaving 8 bases between them. In germline, CDR1 is MNHEY, CDR2 SMNVEV (reference sequence). This CDR3 reads CASSLFAGNYGYTF. The DNA of the CDR3 is TGTGCCAGCAGTTTATTTGCAGGGAACTATGGCTACACCTTC.

The CDR3 nucleotides are TGTGCCAGCAGATACGCTCGGGGACAGGGGTTGGAGACCCAGTACTTC. This codes for CASRYARGQGLETQYF. The rearrangement uses TRBV28 and TRBJ2-5; 10 bases align to TRBD1. From germline, CDR1 is MDHEN and CDR2 SYDVKM. V shed 6 bases and J 5 bases; nucleotides not matched to a gene: 12. The CDR3 covers 16 residues.

The chain recombines TRBV28 with TRBJ1-1, with a weak D call TRBD1 (6 bases). The CDR3 contains 16 residues. Trimming took 5 bases from V and 1 from J, leaving 17 bases between them. Germline V CDR1 and CDR2: MDHEN, SYDVKM. The CDR3 is CASSPLGGATNTEAFF. The CDR3 DNA follows: TGTGCCAGCAGTCCCCTAGGGGGGGCGACGAACACTGAAGCTTTCTTT.

The chain couples TRBV12-5 to TRBJ2-3; D perhaps matches TRBD2 (6 bases). Germline assignment: CDR1 LGHNT and CDR2 FRNRAP. With 0 bases removed from V and 1 base from J, the gap between germline ends came to 23 bases. The CDR3 is 20 residues long. The CDR3 DNA is TGTGCTAGTGGTTTGGTACTTCTCTCGCGGGACTCCGACCGCACAGATACGCAGTATTTT. Residues: CASGLVLLSRDSDRTDTQYF.

The chain joins TRBV12-5 to TRBJ2-1, with 11 bases matching TRBD1. The germline gives CDR1 LGHNT, CDR2 FRNRAP. This CDR3 contains 15 residues. With 6 bases clipped from V and 7 bases from J, the junction kept 8 bases outside the gene matches. The CDR3: CASGRGQGAGNEQFF. The CDR3 DNA follows: TGTGCTAGTGGCCGAGGACAGGGGGCAGGGAATGAGCAGTTCTTC.

V is TRBV28 and J is TRBJ1-5, with unresolved D. CDR3 length: 12 residues. CDR1 is MDHEN and CDR2 is SYDVKM in the germline V gene. The V end was cut by 7 bases, the J end by 4 bases, with 8 bases between. The CDR3 sequence: CASKTQNQPQHF. In nucleotides, the CDR3 is TGTGCCAGCAAGACACAGAATCAGCCCCAGCATTTT.

This clone has just one count. DNA for the CDR3: TGTGCCAGCAGGCGACAGGGGAGGACCTACGAGCAGTACTTC. This codes for CASRRQGRTYEQYF. V and J are TRBV28 and TRBJ2-7; TRBD1 agrees at 8 bases. Germline CDR1 and CDR2: MDHEN and SYDVKM. V shed 6 bases and J 2 bases; nucleotides not matched to a gene: 6. This CDR3 has 14 amino acids.

The count of this clone is one. V and J are TRBV2 and TRBJ1-1; tentatively, D is TRBD1 (5 bases). CDR1 and CDR2 (germline): SNHLY, FYNNEI. The length of the CDR3 is 13 residues. V was pared by 4 bases and J by 3 bases, with 9 bases between. The CDR3 loop is CASSGQPDTEAFF. The DNA for the CDR3 is TGTGCCAGCAGTGGACAGCCGGACACTGAAGCTTTCTTT. Full variable domain (rest looked up from reference TRBV2 and TRBJ1-1): EPEVTQTPSHQVTQMGQEVILRCVPISNHLYFYWYRQILGQKVEFLVSFYNNEISEKSEIFDDQFSVERPDGSNFTLKIRSTKLEDSAMYFCASSGQPDTEAFFGQGTRLTVV.

This chain uses TRBV2 with TRBJ1-6, with 7 bases lining up with TRBD1. The V segment lost 9 bases and the J segment 11 bases; nucleotides outside the gene matches: 7. Germline V gene data show CDR1 as SNHLY and CDR2 as FYNNEI. This CDR3 contains 12 residues. CDR3 DNA sequence: TGTGCCAGACAGGGGAGCAAGACACCCCTCCACTTT. Its protein product is CARQGSKTPLHF.

This clone was observed a few times. V and J are TRBV2 and TRBJ1-1, with TRBD1 as a possible D gene (5 bases). Trimming removed 3 bases from V and 5 bases from J, with 16 bases in between. Germline V gene sequence: CDR1 SNHLY, CDR2 FYNNEI. The CDR3 spans 15 residues. The CDR3 DNA reads TGTGCCAGCAGTGATGTGGGGGGAGGAGGAACTGAAGCTTTCTTT. Encoded protein: CASSDVGGGGTEAFF. Supplemented by reference TRBV2 and TRBJ1-1, the full variable domain reads EPEVTQTPSHQVTQMGQEVILRCVPISNHLYFYWYRQILGQKVEFLVSFYNNEISEKSEIFDDQFSVERPDGSNFTLKIRSTKLEDSAMYFCASSDVGGGGTEAFFGQGTRLTVV.

The CDR3 DNA reads as TGTGCCAGCAGCCACGGAGAAACTGAGCAGTACTTC. It specifies CASSHGETEQYF. The chain carries TRBV3-1 (or the pseudogene TRBV3-2) and TRBJ2-7; D gene uncertain. The germline gives CDR1 LGHDT, CDR2 YNNKEL (reference sequence). Trimming took off 3 bases at V and 7 bases at J, with 10 bases between the two ends. This CDR3 is 12 amino acids long.

J is TRBJ2-7 and V is TRBV5-4, with 8 nucleotides matching TRBD2. Germline CDR1 SGHNT, CDR2 YYREEE (reference sequence). The trim removed 4 bases at V and 0 bases at J, leaving 6 bases unmatched. This CDR3 region has 15 residues. This CDR3 reads CASSPGTRGSYEQYF. Written as DNA, the CDR3 is TGTGCCAGCAGCCCGGGGACTAGAGGCTCCTACGAGCAGTACTTC.

V and J are TRBV27 and TRBJ2-1; TRBD2 matches at 7 bases. Germline values: CDR1 MNHEY, CDR2 SMNVEV (reference sequence). V was pared by 6 bases and J by 1 base, with 9 bases of the junction left unmatched. The CDR3 extends over 16 amino acids. In DNA, the CDR3 is TGTGCCAGCAGACTCTCAGCGGGATCGTCCTACAATGAGCAGTTCTTC. Translated: CASRLSAGSSYNEQFF.

J is TRBJ2-5 and V is TRBV3-1 (or the pseudogene TRBV3-2); 12 positions agree with TRBD2. The junction had 11 bases not matched to a gene; V was cut back by 4 bases and J by 2 bases. CDR1 and CDR2 (germline): LGHDT, YNNKEL (reference sequence). The CDR3 sequence is 18 residues long. The CDR3 region is CASSPETSGRVWQETQYF. The DNA of the CDR3 is TGTGCCAGCAGCCCCGAGACTAGCGGGAGAGTTTGGCAAGAGACCCAGTACTTC.

This chain links TRBV11-2 with TRBJ1-3, with 7 bases fitting TRBD1. This CDR3 has 14 residues. The V gene's germline CDR1 is SGHAT and CDR2 FQNNGV. V was pared by 1 base and J by 7 bases, with 4 bases of the junction left unmatched. The CDR3 is CASSLGFRGNTIYF. CDR3 nucleotides: TGTGCCAGCAGCTTAGGCTTCAGGGGGAACACCATATATTTT.

The CDR3 is CASSSPHGGAPTEAFF. The CDR3 DNA follows: TGTGCCAGCAGCTCGCCCCACGGAGGGGCTCCCACTGAAGCTTTCTTT. The chain links TRBV7-2 to TRBJ1-1, with D perhaps TRBD1 (5 bases). Germline V lookup: CDR1 SGHTA, CDR2 FQGNSA. The CDR3 runs to 16 residues. Trimming took off 4 bases at V and 4 bases at J, with 19 bases between the two ends.

The chain has TRBV15 and TRBJ1-3; D gene ambiguous. Per germline, CDR1 LNHNV and CDR2 YYDKDF (reference sequence). The CDR3 has 13 amino acids. The germline V and J ends were trimmed by 4 bases and 2 bases, with 6 bases remaining between them. CDR3 loop: CATSTSPGNTIYF. DNA for the CDR3: TGTGCCACCAGCACCTCTCCTGGAAACACCATATATTTT.

Only a few counts were recorded for this clone. This sample includes further DNA sequences coding for the same CDR3. The chain recombines TRBV30 with TRBJ1-3, with no clear D. The CDR3 length is 14 residues. The V gene lost 2 bases and the J gene lost 0 bases, with 8 bases spanning the gap. CDR1 is GTSNPN, CDR2 SVGIG, per germline (reference sequence). CDR3 sequence: CAWSYGSSGNTIYF. The CDR3 DNA reads TGTGCCTGGAGTTATGGCTCCTCTGGAAACACCATATATTTT.

The sample holds a few counts of this clone. The rearrangement links TRBV5-1 to TRBJ2-1, with 10 bases matching TRBD2. There are 16 residues in the CDR3. J lost 4 bases, V lost 4 bases, and 8 bases had no gene match. CDR1 and CDR2 (germline): SGHRS, YFSETQ. CDR3 DNA: TGCGCCAGCAGCCAAGTTAGCGGGAGGTCGTACAATGAGCAGTTCTTC. This sequence encodes CASSQVSGRSYNEQFF.

The chain combines TRBV5-1 with TRBJ1-2, with unresolved D. With 0 bases removed from V and 7 bases from J, the gap between germline ends came to 16 bases. The germline V gene encodes CDR1 SGHRS and CDR2 YFSETQ. The CDR3 has 15 residues. The CDR3 nucleotides read TGCGCCAGCAGCTTGGGGTCAGAGGGAAGTCGTGGCTACACCTTC. As protein: CASSLGSEGSRGYTF. The complete variable domain, with remaining parts taken from reference TRBV5-1 and TRBJ1-2, reads KAGVTQTPRYLIKTRGQQVTLSCSPISGHRSVSWYQQTPGQGLQFLFEYFSETQRNKGNFPGRFSGRQFSNSRSEMNVSTLELGDSALYLCASSLGSEGSRGYTFGSGTRLTVV.

The chain employs TRBV18 and TRBJ1-1, with D perhaps matching TRBD1 (5 bases). Germline assignment: CDR1 KGHSH and CDR2 LQKENI. This CDR3 comprises 15 residues. Trimming took 3 bases from V and 1 from J, leaving 12 bases between them. The CDR3 DNA reads TGTGCCAGCTCACCCCAGTTGACAGCGAACACTGAAGCTTTCTTT. Encoded protein: CASSPQLTANTEAFF. Based on the CDR3 plus reference TRBV18 and TRBJ1-1, the full variable domain is NAGVMQNPRHLVRRRGQEARLRCSPMKGHSHVYWYRQLPEEGLKFMVYLQKENIIDESGMPKERFSAEFPKEGPSILRIQQVVRGDSAAYFCASSPQLTANTEAFFGQGTRLTVV.

The J gene is TRBJ1-1, the V gene TRBV20-1; D call uncertain. CDR1 DFQATT and CDR2 SNEGSKA come from the germline V gene (reference sequence). The CDR3 totals 12 residues. V was trimmed by 3 bases and J by 5 bases, leaving 10 bases between them. CDR3 sequence reads: CSASKRSTEAFF. CDR3 in DNA: TGCAGTGCTAGTAAGAGGAGTACTGAAGCTTTCTTT.